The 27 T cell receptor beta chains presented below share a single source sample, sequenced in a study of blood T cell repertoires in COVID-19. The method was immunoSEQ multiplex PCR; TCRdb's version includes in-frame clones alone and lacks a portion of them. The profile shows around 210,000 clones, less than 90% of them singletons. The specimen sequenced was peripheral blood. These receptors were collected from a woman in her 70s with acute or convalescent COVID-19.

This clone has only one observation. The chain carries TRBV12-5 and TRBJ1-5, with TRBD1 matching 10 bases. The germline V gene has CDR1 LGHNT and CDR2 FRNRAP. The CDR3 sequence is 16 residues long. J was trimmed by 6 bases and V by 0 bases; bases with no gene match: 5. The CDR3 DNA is TGTGCTAGTGGTTTGGTACTGGGACAGGGGTTTCAGCCCCAGCATTTT. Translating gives CASGLVLGQGFQPQHF.

Here the CDR3 reads CASSLATGVGTGELFF. CDR3 DNA sequence: TGTGCCAGCAGCTTGGCGACGGGGGTTGGGACCGGGGAGCTGTTTTTT. V gene TRBV5-4 combines with J gene TRBJ2-2, with a tentative D call TRBD2 (6 bases). The CDR3 contains 16 residues. V shed 0 bases and J shed 5 bases, with 14 bases lying between them. Germline lookup yields CDR1 SGHNT and CDR2 YYREEE (reference sequence). Using reference TRBV5-4 and TRBJ2-2 for the parts outside the CDR3, the full variable domain is ETGVTQSPTHLIKTRGQQVTLRCSSQSGHNTVSWYQQALGQGPQFIFQYYREEENGRGNFPPRFSGLQFPNYSSELNVNALELDDSALYLCASSLATGVGTGELFFGEGSRLTVL.

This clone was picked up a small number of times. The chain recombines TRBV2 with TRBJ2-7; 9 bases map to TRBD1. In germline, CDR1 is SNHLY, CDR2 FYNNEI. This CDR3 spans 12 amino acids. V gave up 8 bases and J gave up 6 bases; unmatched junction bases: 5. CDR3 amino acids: CASRTDRGEQYF. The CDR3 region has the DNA TGTGCCAGCCGTACGGACAGGGGCGAGCAGTACTTC.

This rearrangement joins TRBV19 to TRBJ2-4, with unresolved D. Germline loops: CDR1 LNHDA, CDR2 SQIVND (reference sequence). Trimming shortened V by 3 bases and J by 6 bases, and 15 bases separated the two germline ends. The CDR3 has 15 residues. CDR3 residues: CASSMPLGSSNIQYF. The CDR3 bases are TGTGCCAGTAGTATGCCGCTCGGGTCGTCAAACATTCAGTACTTC.

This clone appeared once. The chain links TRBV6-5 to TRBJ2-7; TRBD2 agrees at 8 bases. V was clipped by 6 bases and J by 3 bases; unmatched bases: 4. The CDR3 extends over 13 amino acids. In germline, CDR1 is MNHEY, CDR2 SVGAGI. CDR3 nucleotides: TGTGCCAGCAGGGCGGGGGGAGGCTACGAGCAGTACTTC. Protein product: CASRAGGGYEQYF.

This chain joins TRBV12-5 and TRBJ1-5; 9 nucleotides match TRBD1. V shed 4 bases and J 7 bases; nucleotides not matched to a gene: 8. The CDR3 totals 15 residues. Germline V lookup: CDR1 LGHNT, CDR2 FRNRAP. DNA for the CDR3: TGTGCTAGTGGTTCTCCGGGACAGGGATTACAGCCCCAGCATTTT. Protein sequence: CASGSPGQGLQPQHF.

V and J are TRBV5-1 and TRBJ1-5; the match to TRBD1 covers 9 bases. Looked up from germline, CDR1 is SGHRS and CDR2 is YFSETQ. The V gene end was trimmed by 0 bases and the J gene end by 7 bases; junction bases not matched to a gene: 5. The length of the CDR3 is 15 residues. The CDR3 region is CASSLGTGAGQPQHF. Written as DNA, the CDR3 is TGCGCCAGCAGCTTGGGGACAGGGGCAGGACAGCCCCAGCATTTT.

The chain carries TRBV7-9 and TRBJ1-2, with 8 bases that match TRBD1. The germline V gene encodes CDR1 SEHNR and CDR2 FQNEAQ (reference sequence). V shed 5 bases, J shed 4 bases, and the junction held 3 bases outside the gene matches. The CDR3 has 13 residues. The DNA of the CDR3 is TGTGCCAGCAGCCCAGGGGGCGCCTATGGCTACACCTTC. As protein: CASSPGGAYGYTF.

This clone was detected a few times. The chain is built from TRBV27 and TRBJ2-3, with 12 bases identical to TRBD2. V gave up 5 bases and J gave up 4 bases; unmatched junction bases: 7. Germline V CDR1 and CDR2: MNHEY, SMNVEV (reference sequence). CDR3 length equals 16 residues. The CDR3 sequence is CASSPWTSGVSDTQYF. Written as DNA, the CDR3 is TGTGCCAGCAGTCCCTGGACTAGCGGGGTTTCAGATACGCAGTATTTT.

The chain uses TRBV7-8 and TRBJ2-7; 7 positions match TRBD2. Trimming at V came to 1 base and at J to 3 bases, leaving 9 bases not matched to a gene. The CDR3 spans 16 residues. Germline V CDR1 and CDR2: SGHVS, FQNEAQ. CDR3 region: CASSLVSGTSGYEQYF. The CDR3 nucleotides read TGTGCCAGCAGCTTAGTAAGCGGGACTTCAGGCTACGAGCAGTACTTC.

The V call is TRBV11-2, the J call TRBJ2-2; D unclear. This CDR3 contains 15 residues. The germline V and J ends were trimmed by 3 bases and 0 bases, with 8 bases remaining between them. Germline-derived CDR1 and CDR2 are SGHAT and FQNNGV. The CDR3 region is CASSFTATNTGELFF. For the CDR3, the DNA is TGTGCCAGCAGCTTCACAGCTACGAACACCGGGGAGCTGTTTTTT.

CDR3 DNA sequence: TGTGCCAGCAGCTTGGGACAGGGGTCCGGCGGCTACACCTTC. This translates into CASSLGQGSGGYTF. V is TRBV5-4 and J is TRBJ1-2, with 8 positions matching TRBD1. This CDR3 region has 14 residues. V was clipped by 0 bases and J by 8 bases; unmatched bases: 6. From germline, CDR1 is SGHNT and CDR2 YYREEE (reference sequence).

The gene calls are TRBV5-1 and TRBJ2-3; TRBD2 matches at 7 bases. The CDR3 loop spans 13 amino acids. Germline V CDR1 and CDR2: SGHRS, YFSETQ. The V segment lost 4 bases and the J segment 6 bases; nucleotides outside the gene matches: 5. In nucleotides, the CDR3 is TGCGCCAGCAGCGACCGAGCGGGGGATACGCAGTATTTT. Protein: CASSDRAGDTQYF.

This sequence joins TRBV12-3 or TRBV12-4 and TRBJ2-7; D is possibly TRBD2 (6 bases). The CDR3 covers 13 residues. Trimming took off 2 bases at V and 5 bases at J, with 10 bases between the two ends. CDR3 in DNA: TGTGCCAGCAGTTTAATGGGACTGGACGAGCAGTACTTC. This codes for CASSLMGLDEQYF.

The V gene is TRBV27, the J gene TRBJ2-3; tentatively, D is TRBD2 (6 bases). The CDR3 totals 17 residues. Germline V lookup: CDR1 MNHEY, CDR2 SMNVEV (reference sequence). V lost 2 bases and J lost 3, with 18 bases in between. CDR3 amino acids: CASSLKVWAGRTDTQYF. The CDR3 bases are TGTGCCAGCAGTTTAAAGGTGTGGGCGGGGCGAACAGATACGCAGTATTTT.

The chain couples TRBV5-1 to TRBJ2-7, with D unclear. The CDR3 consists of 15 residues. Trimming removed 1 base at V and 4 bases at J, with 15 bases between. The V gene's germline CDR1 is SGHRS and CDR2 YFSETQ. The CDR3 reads CASSLSRVARYEQYF. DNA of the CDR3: TGCGCCAGCAGCTTGAGCCGGGTCGCGCGGTACGAGCAGTACTTC.

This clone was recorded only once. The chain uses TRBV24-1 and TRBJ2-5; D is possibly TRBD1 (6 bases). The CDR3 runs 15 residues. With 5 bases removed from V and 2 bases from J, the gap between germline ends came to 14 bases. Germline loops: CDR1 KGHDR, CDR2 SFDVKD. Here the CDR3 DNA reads TGTGCCACCAGTGCCACTACAACAGGGCAAGAGACCCAGTACTTC. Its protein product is CATSATTTGQETQYF.

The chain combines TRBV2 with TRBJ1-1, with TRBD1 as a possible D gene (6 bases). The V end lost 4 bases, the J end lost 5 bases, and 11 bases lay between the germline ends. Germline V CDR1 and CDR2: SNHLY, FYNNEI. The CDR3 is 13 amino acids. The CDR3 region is CASSVTGKTEAFF. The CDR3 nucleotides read TGTGCCAGCAGTGTCACAGGGAAAACTGAAGCTTTCTTT.

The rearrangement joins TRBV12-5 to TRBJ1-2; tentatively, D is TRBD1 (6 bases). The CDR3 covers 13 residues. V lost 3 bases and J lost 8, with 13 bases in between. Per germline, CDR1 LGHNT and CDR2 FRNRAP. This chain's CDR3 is CASGFQGMQGYTF. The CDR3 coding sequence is TGTGCTAGTGGTTTTCAGGGGATGCAGGGCTACACCTTC.

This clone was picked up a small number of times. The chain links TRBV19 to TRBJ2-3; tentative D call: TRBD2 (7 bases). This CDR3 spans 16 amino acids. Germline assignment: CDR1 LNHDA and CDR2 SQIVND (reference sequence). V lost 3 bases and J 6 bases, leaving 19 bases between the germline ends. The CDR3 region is CASSITTSLGADTQYF. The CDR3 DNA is TGTGCCAGTAGTATTACGACTAGCCTGGGGGCGGATACGCAGTATTTT.

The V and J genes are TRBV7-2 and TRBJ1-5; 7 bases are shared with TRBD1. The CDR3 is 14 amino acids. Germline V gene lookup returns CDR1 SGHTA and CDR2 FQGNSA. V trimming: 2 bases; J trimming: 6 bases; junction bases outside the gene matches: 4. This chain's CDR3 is CASSLRQGAQPQHF. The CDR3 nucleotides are TGTGCCAGCAGCTTACGACAGGGAGCTCAGCCCCAGCATTTT.

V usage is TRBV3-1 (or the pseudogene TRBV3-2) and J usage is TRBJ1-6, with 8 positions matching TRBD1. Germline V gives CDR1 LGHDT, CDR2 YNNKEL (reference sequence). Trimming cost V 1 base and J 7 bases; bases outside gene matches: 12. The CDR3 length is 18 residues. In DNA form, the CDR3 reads TGTGCCAGCAGCCAAGGGAGTTTTAGACAGGGGTGGAATTCACCCCTCCACTTT. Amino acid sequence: CASSQGSFRQGWNSPLHF.

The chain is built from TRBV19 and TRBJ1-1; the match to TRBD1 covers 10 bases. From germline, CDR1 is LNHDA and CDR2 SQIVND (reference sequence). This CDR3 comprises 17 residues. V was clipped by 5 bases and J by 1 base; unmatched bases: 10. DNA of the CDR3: TGTGCCAGTAGTTCACCCCCCGGGACAGGGGCGAACACTGAAGCTTTCTTT. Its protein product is CASSSPPGTGANTEAFF.

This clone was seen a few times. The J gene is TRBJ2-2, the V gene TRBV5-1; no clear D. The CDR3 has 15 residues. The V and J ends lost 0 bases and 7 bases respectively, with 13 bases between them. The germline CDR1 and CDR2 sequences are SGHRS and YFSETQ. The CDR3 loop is CASSLDGSPGGELFF. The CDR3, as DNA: TGCGCCAGCAGCTTGGACGGGTCCCCCGGCGGGGAGCTGTTTTTT.

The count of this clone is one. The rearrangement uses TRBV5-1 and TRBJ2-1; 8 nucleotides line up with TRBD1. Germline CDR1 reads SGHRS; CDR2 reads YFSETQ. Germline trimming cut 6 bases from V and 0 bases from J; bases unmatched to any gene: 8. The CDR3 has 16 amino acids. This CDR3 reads CASNHRTGSSYNEQFF. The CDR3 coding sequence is TGCGCCAGCAACCATCGGACAGGGAGCTCCTACAATGAGCAGTTCTTC.

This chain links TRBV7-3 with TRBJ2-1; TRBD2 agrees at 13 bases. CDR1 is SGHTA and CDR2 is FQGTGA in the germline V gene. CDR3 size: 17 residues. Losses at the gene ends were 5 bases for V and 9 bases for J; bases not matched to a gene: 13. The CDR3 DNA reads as TGTGCCAGCAGCGAACGGGTAACTAGCGGGAGGGGGACTGAGCAGTTCTTC. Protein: CASSERVTSGRGTEQFF.

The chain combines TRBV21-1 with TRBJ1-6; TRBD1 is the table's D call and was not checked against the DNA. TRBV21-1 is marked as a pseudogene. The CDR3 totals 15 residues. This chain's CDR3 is CASSKAQAYNSPLHF. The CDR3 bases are TGTGCCAGCAGCAAAGCGCAGGCCTATAATTCACCCCTCCACTTT.